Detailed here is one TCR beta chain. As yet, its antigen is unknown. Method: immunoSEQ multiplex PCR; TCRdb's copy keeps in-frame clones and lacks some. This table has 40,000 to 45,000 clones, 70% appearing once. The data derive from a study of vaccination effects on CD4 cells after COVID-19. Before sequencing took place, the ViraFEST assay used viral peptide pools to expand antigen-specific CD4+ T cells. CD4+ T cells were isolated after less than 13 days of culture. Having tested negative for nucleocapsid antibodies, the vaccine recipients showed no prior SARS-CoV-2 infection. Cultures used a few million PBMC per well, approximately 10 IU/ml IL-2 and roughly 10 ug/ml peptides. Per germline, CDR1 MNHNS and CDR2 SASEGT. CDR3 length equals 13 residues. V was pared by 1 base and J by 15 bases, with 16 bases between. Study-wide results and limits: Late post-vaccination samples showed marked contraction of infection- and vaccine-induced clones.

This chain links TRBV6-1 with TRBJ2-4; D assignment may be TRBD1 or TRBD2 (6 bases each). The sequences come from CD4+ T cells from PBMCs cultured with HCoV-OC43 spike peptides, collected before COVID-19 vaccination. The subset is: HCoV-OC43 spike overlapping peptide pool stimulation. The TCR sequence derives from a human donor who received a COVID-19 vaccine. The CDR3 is CASSEGGGTRVYF. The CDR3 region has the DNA TGTGCCAGCAGTGAAGGGGGCGGGACAAGGGTGTACTTC.